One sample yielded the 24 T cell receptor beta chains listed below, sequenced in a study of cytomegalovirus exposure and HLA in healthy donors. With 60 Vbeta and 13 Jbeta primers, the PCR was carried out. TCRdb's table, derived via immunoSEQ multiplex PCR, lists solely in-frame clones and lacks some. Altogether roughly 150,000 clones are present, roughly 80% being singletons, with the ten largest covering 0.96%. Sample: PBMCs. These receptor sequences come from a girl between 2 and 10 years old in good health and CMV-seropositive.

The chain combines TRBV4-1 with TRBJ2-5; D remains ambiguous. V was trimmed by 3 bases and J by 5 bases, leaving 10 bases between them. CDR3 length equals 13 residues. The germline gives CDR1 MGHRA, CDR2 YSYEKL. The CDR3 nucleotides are TGCGCCAGCAGCCAGAGGTTTGGGGAGACCCAGTACTTC. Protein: CASSQRFGETQYF.

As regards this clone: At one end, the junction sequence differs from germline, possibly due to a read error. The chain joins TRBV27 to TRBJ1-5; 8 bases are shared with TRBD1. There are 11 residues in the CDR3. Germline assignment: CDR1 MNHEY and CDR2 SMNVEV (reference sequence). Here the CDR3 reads CASPTGASKDF. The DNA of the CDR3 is TGTGCCAGCCCGACAGGGGCCTCAAAGGATTTT.

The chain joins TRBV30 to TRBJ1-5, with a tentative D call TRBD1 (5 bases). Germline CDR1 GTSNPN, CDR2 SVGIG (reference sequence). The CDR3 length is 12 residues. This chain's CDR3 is CAFGGGNQPQHF. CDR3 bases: TGTGCGTTTGGGGGGGGCAATCAGCCCCAGCATTTT.

CDR3 in DNA: TGTGCCAGCAGTTTGCGACTAGCGCTCTCCTACAATGAGCAGTTCTTC. This gives the protein CASSLRLALSYNEQFF. The rearrangement uses TRBV28 and TRBJ2-1; 8 bases are a match to TRBD2. Germline V gene data show CDR1 as MDHEN and CDR2 as SYDVKM. V was pared by 3 bases and J by 0 bases, with 4 bases of the junction left unmatched. CDR3 size: 16 residues.

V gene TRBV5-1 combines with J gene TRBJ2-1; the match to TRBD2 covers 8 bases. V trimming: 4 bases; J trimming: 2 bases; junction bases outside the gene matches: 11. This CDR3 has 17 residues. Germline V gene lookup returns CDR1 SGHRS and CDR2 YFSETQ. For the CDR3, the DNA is TGCGCCAGCAGCCCCCTGGGAACTAGCGGTACCTACAATGAGCAGTTCTTC. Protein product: CASSPLGTSGTYNEQFF.

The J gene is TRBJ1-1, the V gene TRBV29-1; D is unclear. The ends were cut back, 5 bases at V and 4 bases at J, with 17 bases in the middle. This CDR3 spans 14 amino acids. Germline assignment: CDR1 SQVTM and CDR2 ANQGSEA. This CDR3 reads CSVPAIMGSTEAFF. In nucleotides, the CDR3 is TGCAGCGTTCCGGCCATTATGGGGAGCACTGAAGCTTTCTTT.

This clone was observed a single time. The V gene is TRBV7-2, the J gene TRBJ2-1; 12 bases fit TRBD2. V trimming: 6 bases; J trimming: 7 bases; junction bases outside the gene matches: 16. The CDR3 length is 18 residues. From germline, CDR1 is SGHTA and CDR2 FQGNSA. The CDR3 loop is CASRRPGLAGGRQNEQFF. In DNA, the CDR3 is TGTGCCAGCAGGCGCCCTGGGCTAGCGGGAGGGCGTCAGAATGAGCAGTTCTTC. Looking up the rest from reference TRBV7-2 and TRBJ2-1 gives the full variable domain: GAGVSQSPSNKVTEKGKDVELRCDPISGHTALYWYRQSLGQGLEFLIYFQGNSAPDKSGLPSDRFSAERTGGSVSTLTIQRTQQEDSAVYLCASRRPGLAGGRQNEQFFGPGTRLTVL.

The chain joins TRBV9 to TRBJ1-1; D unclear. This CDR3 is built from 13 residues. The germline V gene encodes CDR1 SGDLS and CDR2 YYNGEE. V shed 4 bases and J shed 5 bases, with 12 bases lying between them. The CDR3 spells CASSQPGGTEAFF. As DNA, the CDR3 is TGTGCCAGCAGCCAACCGGGTGGGACTGAAGCTTTCTTT.

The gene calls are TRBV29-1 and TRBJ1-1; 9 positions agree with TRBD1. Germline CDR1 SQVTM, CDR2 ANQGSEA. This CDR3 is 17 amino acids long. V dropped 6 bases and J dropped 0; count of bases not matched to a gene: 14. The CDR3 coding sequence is TGCAGCGTCGCCGGGACAGGGAGTATGGGAGTGAACACTGAAGCTTTCTTT. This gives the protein CSVAGTGSMGVNTEAFF.

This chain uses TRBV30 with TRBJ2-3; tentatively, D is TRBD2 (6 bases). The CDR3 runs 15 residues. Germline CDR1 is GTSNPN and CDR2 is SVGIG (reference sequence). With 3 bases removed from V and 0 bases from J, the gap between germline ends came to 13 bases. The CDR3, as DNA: TGTGCCTGGAGACGACCGGGAGTGAGCACAGATACGCAGTATTTT. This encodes CAWRRPGVSTDTQYF.

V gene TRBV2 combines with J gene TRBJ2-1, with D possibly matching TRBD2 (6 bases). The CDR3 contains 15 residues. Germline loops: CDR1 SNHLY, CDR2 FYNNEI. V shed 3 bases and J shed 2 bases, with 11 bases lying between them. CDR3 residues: CASSEGGVAYNEQFF. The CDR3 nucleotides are TGTGCCAGCAGTGAGGGGGGAGTGGCCTACAATGAGCAGTTCTTC.

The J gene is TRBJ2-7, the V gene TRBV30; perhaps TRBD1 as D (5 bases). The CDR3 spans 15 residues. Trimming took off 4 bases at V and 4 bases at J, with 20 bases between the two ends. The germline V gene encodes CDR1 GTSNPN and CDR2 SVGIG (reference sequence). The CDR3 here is CAWKAWQGLAYEQYF. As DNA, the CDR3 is TGTGCCTGGAAGGCCTGGCAGGGTTTAGCTTACGAGCAGTACTTC.

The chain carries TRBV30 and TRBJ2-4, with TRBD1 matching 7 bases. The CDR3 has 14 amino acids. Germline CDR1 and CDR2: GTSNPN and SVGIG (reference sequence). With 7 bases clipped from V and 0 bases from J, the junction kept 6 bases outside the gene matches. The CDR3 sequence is CALRDSLAKNIQYF. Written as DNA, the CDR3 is TGTGCCTTACGGGACAGCCTAGCCAAAAACATTCAGTACTTC.

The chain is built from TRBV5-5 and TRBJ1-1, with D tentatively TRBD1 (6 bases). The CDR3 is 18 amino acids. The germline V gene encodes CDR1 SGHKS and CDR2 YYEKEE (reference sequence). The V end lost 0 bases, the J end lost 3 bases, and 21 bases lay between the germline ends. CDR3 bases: TGTGCCAGCAGCTTGGGCCGGGGGGCACGGATGGGGGACACTGAAGCTTTCTTT. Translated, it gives CASSLGRGARMGDTEAFF.

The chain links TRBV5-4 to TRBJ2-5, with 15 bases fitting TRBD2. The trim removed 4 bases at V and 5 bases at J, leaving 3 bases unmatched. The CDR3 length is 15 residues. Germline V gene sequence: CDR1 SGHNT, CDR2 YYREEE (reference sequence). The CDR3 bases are TGTGCCAGCAGCACCGGGACTAGCGGGAGGGAGACCCAGTACTTC. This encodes CASSTGTSGRETQYF.

CDR3 sequence (DNA): TGTGCCAGTAGTTCAATCCAGGGGGAAGCTTTCTTT. It encodes CASSSIQGEAFF. This chain links TRBV19 with TRBJ1-1, with D perhaps matching TRBD1 (6 bases). CDR1 is LNHDA, CDR2 SQIVND, per germline (reference sequence). This CDR3 is 12 amino acids long. The V end was cut by 5 bases, the J end by 8 bases, with 12 bases between.

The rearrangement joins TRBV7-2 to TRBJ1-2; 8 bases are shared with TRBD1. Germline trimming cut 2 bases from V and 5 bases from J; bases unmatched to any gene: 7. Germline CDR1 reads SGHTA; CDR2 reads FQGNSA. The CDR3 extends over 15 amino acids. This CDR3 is CASSLPTGQDYGYTF. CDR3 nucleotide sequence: TGTGCCAGCAGCTTACCCACGGGACAGGATTATGGCTACACCTTC.

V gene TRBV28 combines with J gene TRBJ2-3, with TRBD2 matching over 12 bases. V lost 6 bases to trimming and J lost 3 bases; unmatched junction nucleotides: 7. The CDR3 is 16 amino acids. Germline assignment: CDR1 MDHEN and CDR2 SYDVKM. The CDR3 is CASSSRTSGTTDTQYF. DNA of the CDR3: TGTGCCAGCAGCTCCCGGACTAGCGGGACAACAGATACGCAGTATTTT.

The CDR3 DNA reads as TGTGCCAGCAGCCGCACCGGGACAGCGAACACTGAAGCTTTCTTT. Translated: CASSRTGTANTEAFF. The rearrangement uses TRBV7-3 and TRBJ1-1; 7 bases are a match to TRBD1. V shed 5 bases and J 1 base; nucleotides not matched to a gene: 7. Germline lookup yields CDR1 SGHTA and CDR2 FQGTGA. The CDR3 extends over 15 amino acids.

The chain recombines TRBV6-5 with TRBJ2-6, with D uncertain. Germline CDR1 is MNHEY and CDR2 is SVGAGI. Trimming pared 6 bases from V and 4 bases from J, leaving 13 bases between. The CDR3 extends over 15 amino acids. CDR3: CASSPGDYGANVLTF. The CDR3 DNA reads TGTGCCAGCAGCCCCGGTGATTACGGGGCCAACGTCCTGACTTTC.

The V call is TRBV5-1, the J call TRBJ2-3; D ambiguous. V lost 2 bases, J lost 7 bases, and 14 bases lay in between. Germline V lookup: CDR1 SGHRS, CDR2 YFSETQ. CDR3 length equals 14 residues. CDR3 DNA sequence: TGCGCCAGCAGCTTTCTCCATGGAGACTATACGCAGTATTTT. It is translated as CASSFLHGDYTQYF.

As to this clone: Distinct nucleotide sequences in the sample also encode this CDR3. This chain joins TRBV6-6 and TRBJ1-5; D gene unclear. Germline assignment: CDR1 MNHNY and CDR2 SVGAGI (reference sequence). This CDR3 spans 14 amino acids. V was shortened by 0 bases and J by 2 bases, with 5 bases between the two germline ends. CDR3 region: CASSYSSGNQPQHF. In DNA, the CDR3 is TGTGCCAGCAGTTACTCGAGCGGCAATCAGCCCCAGCATTTT.

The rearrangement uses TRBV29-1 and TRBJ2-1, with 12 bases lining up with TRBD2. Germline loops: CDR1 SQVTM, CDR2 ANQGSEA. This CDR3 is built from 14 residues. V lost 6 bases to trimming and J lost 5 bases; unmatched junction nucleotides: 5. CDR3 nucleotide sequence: TGCAGCGTGACTAGCGGGGGACGCCACAATGAGCAGTTCTTC. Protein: CSVTSGGRHNEQFF.

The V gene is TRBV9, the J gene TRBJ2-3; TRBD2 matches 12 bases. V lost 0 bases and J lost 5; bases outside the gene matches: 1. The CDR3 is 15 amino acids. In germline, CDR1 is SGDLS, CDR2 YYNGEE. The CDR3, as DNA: TGTGCCAGCAGCGTAGGGGGACTAGCGGGAGATACGCAGTATTTT. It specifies CASSVGGLAGDTQYF.